Presented here are 24 T cell receptor beta chains from one specimen sequenced in a study of siplizumab effects on memory and regulatory T cells. Repertoires were generated with immunoSEQ multiplex PCR, while TCRdb's copy carries only in-frame clones and drops some. The sample records 100,000 or so clones, roughly 94% being singletons. Sequencing used non-Treg CD4+ T cells sorted from blood. The source is a human donor in good health.

The rearrangement links TRBV5-1 to TRBJ2-3; D is unclear. The CDR3 covers 14 residues. CDR1 and CDR2 from the germline V gene are SGHRS and YFSETQ. The germline V and J ends were trimmed by 4 bases and 6 bases, with 15 bases remaining between them. This chain's CDR3 is CASSPTQFRDTQYF. The CDR3 coding sequence is TGCGCCAGCAGCCCGACCCAATTCCGGGATACGCAGTATTTT.

This chain joins TRBV27 and TRBJ2-1; 10 bases are a match to TRBD2. From germline, CDR1 is MNHEY and CDR2 SMNVEV (reference sequence). Trimming removed 5 bases from V and 8 bases from J; junction bases left unmatched: 24. This CDR3 has 20 amino acids. The chain's CDR3 is CASSLHVPFRASGSSDEQFF. Written as DNA, the CDR3 is TGTGCCAGCAGTCTCCACGTCCCCTTCCGGGCTAGCGGGAGTAGCGATGAGCAGTTCTTC.

This rearrangement joins TRBV5-4 to TRBJ2-4; D is unclear. Germline lookup yields CDR1 SGHNT and CDR2 YYREEE (reference sequence). CDR3 size: 11 residues. Trimming cost V 3 bases and J 7 bases, with 5 bases left between them. CDR3 in DNA: TGTGCCAGCAGCTCGGAGAACATTCAGTACTTC. It translates to CASSSENIQYF. The full variable domain, completed using reference TRBV5-4 and TRBJ2-4, is ETGVTQSPTHLIKTRGQQVTLRCSSQSGHNTVSWYQQALGQGPQFIFQYYREEENGRGNFPPRFSGLQFPNYSSELNVNALELDDSALYLCASSSENIQYFGAGTRLSVL.

The V call is TRBV18, the J call TRBJ2-7; 7 bases align to TRBD2. The CDR3 is 15 residues long. J lost 2 bases, V lost 1 base, and 5 bases had no gene match. Germline assignment: CDR1 KGHSH and CDR2 LQKENI. The DNA for the CDR3 is TGTGCCAGCTCACCACAGAGCGGGACTACCTACGAGCAGTACTTC. It codes for CASSPQSGTTYEQYF.

The rearrangement joins TRBV19 to TRBJ2-1, with TRBD2 as a possible D gene (5 bases). Germline CDR1 and CDR2: LNHDA and SQIVND (reference sequence). V lost 1 base and J 3 bases, leaving 10 bases between the germline ends. This CDR3 has 15 amino acids. The CDR3 sequence: CASSIGEGLYNEQFF. As DNA, the CDR3 is TGTGCCAGTAGTATAGGTGAAGGACTCTACAATGAGCAGTTCTTC.

This clone was counted once. J is TRBJ2-6 and V is TRBV28; D gene uncertain. Deletions cut 2 bases from V and 4 bases from J, with 12 bases between. Germline loops: CDR1 MDHEN, CDR2 SYDVKM. The CDR3 contains 16 residues. The CDR3 here is CASSLMMPSGANVLTF. In DNA, the CDR3 is TGTGCCAGCAGTTTAATGATGCCCTCGGGGGCCAACGTCCTGACTTTC.

The table lists this clone with a count of one. The genes are TRBV5-1 and TRBJ2-1; D possibly uses TRBD1 or TRBD2 (5 bases each). Germline V CDR1 and CDR2: SGHRS, YFSETQ. V lost 4 bases, J lost 2 bases, and 10 bases lay in between. The CDR3 covers 14 residues. The CDR3 DNA sequence: TGCGCCAGCAGCAGGGGAGAGACCTACAATGAGCAGTTCTTC. As protein: CASSRGETYNEQFF.

The chain combines TRBV11-2 with TRBJ2-1, with TRBD2 as a possible D gene (7 bases). Between the trimmed V and J ends, which lost 6 bases and 8 bases, there was a span of 26 bases. This CDR3 comprises 17 residues. Per the germline V gene, CDR1 is SGHAT and CDR2 is FQNNGV. The CDR3 is CASSRGIAGVRSHEQFF. The CDR3, as DNA: TGTGCCAGCAGTAGGGGGATTGCGGGAGTAAGGTCCCATGAGCAGTTCTTC.

The V and J genes are TRBV9 and TRBJ1-2, with D uncertain. The ends were cut back, 3 bases at V and 3 bases at J, with 18 bases in the middle. The germline V gene encodes CDR1 SGDLS and CDR2 YYNGEE. There are 16 residues in the CDR3. The CDR3: CASSAGRFLGYYGYTF. The CDR3 DNA follows: TGTGCCAGCAGCGCCGGCCGCTTCCTCGGATACTATGGCTACACCTTC.

The rearrangement uses TRBV28 and TRBJ1-2, with D possibly TRBD1 on 6 matching bases. Germline CDR1 and CDR2: MDHEN and SYDVKM. CDR3 length equals 14 residues. Trimming removed 6 bases from V and 5 bases from J, with 16 bases in between. As DNA, the CDR3 is TGTGCCAGCAGCCCTTCCCGGACAGCTTATGGCTACACCTTC. This encodes CASSPSRTAYGYTF.

The rearrangement joins TRBV11-3 to TRBJ2-3; no firm D call. The V end was cut by 5 bases, the J end by 3 bases, with 21 bases between. CDR1 and CDR2 from the germline V gene are SGHNT and YENEEA. This CDR3 is built from 17 residues. The CDR3 coding sequence is TGTGCCAGCAGCCCCGGTTATGTTGGATCGACAACAGATACGCAGTATTTT. It encodes CASSPGYVGSTTDTQYF.

The chain employs TRBV2 and TRBJ2-3; 7 positions match TRBD2. The CDR3 extends over 15 amino acids. The V and J ends lost 5 bases and 0 bases, in that order; junction bases with no gene match: 5. In germline, CDR1 is SNHLY, CDR2 FYNNEI. CDR3 amino acids: CASSREGGSTDTQYF. The CDR3 DNA is TGTGCCAGCAGTCGAGAGGGAGGGAGCACAGATACGCAGTATTTT.

This chain links TRBV10-2 with TRBJ1-6; no reliable D call. Germline CDR1 and CDR2: WSHSY and SAAADI. V lost 3 bases to trimming and J lost 9 bases, with 18 bases between them. There are 16 residues in the CDR3. This chain's CDR3 is CASSDRLHTSGSPLHF. As DNA, the CDR3 is TGCGCCAGCAGTGATCGGTTGCACACCTCTGGTTCACCCCTCCACTTT.

This clone was detected only once. This chain connects TRBV18 to TRBJ2-7; 9 bases fit TRBD2. Looked up from germline, CDR1 is KGHSH and CDR2 is LQKENI. V trimming: 3 bases; J trimming: 0 bases; junction bases outside the gene matches: 18. The CDR3 length is 20 residues. CDR3 in DNA: TGTGCCAGCTCACCGCCCTCCGTGACTATAGCGGGAGCCAGCTCCTACGAGCAGTACTTC. This gives the protein CASSPPSVTIAGASSYEQYF. The entire variable domain, with the rest obtained from reference TRBV18 and TRBJ2-7, is as follows: NAGVMQNPRHLVRRRGQEARLRCSPMKGHSHVYWYRQLPEEGLKFMVYLQKENIIDESGMPKERFSAEFPKEGPSILRIQQVVRGDSAAYFCASSPPSVTIAGASSYEQYFGPGTRLTVT.

With regard to this clone: This CDR3 is also generated by other DNA sequences in the sample. This chain links TRBV7-3 with TRBJ1-1; D ambiguous. CDR3 size: 13 residues. CDR1 SGHTA and CDR2 FQGTGA come from the germline V gene. Trimming left V 0 bases short and J 2 bases short, with 4 bases between. The DNA of the CDR3 is TGTGCCAGCAGCTTAACGTCAAACACTGAAGCTTTCTTT. Translating gives CASSLTSNTEAFF.

The chain couples TRBV28 to TRBJ2-1; D possibly corresponds to TRBD2 (5 bases). Trimming removed 2 bases from V and 0 bases from J, with 14 bases in between. The CDR3 is 17 amino acids. The germline gives CDR1 MDHEN, CDR2 SYDVKM. The CDR3, as DNA: TGTGCCAGCAGTTTACCCCCTCCGGGAAGCTCCTACAATGAGCAGTTCTTC. Encoded protein: CASSLPPPGSSYNEQFF.

The rearrangement uses TRBV27 and TRBJ2-5; no firm D call. The CDR3 length is 11 residues. V gave up 4 bases and J gave up 7 bases, with 7 bases separating them. The germline CDR1 and CDR2 sequences are MNHEY and SMNVEV (reference sequence). The CDR3 bases are TGTGCCAGCAGTTCCCTCGGGACCCAGTACTTC. It codes for CASSSLGTQYF.

This chain connects TRBV5-1 to TRBJ1-1; a weak D match, TRBD1 (5 bases). The germline gives CDR1 SGHRS, CDR2 YFSETQ. V was clipped by 2 bases and J by 0 bases, with 11 bases between them. The CDR3 consists of 15 residues. Here the CDR3 reads CASSFRQRMNTEAFF. The DNA of the CDR3 is TGCGCCAGCAGCTTCCGACAGAGAATGAACACTGAAGCTTTCTTT. The full variable domain, with the rest looked up from reference TRBV5-1 and TRBJ1-1, is KAGVTQTPRYLIKTRGQQVTLSCSPISGHRSVSWYQQTPGQGLQFLFEYFSETQRNKGNFPGRFSGRQFSNSRSEMNVSTLELGDSALYLCASSFRQRMNTEAFFGQGTRLTVV.

This chain connects TRBV6-1 to TRBJ1-4; 8 bases fit TRBD1. The CDR3 loop spans 18 amino acids. Per germline, CDR1 MNHNS and CDR2 SASEGT. Trimming removed 1 base from V and 8 bases from J; junction bases left unmatched: 15. The CDR3 spells CASSEGDRRLPWEEKLFF. The CDR3 DNA is TGTGCCAGCAGTGAAGGGGACAGGAGACTTCCGTGGGAGGAAAAACTGTTTTTT.

This clone was detected only once. The DNA of the CDR3 is TGTGCCAGCCGCCGGGACTCTAGCTCCTACAATGAGCAGTTCTTC. Its protein product is CASRRDSSSYNEQFF. The rearrangement uses TRBV7-3 and TRBJ2-1; a possible D gene is TRBD2 (6 bases). CDR1 is SGHTA and CDR2 is FQGTGA in the germline V gene. This CDR3 comprises 15 residues. Trimming removed 8 bases from V and 0 bases from J, with 14 bases in between.

Details on this clone: At one of its ends the junction is not consistent with the germline gene, which may arise from a read error. The chain couples TRBV11-2 to TRBJ2-3; D unclear. CDR1 is SGHAT, CDR2 FQNNGV, per germline. This CDR3 spans 13 amino acids. The CDR3 is CASNLRVVDTQYF. CDR3 coding DNA: TGTGCCAGCAACTTACGAGTTGTGGATACGCAGTATTTT.

This sequence joins TRBV15 and TRBJ2-5; the match to TRBD2 covers 8 bases. This CDR3 spans 17 amino acids. Trimming cost V 1 base and J 5 bases; bases outside gene matches: 12. CDR1 is LNHNV, CDR2 YYDKDF, per germline (reference sequence). The CDR3 here is CATSRGMGRGGAETQYF. DNA of the CDR3: TGTGCCACCAGCAGAGGCATGGGACGGGGGGGCGCGGAGACCCAGTACTTC. Drawing the rest from reference TRBV15 and TRBJ2-5, the complete variable domain is DAMVIQNPRYQVTQFGKPVTLSCSQTLNHNVMYWYQQKSSQAPKLLFHYYDKDFNNEADTPDNFQSRRPNTSFCFLDIRSPGLGDTAMYLCATSRGMGRGGAETQYFGPGTRLLVL.

The J gene is TRBJ1-1, the V gene TRBV2, with D maybe TRBD1 (6 bases). This CDR3 comprises 15 residues. Germline loops: CDR1 SNHLY, CDR2 FYNNEI. Trimming took off 7 bases at V and 5 bases at J, with 20 bases between the two ends. The CDR3 loop is CASTPVLQGRTEAFF. The CDR3, as DNA: TGTGCCAGCACCCCAGTTCTACAGGGAAGGACTGAAGCTTTCTTT. Supplemented by reference TRBV2 and TRBJ1-1, the full variable domain reads EPEVTQTPSHQVTQMGQEVILRCVPISNHLYFYWYRQILGQKVEFLVSFYNNEISEKSEIFDDQFSVERPDGSNFTLKIRSTKLEDSAMYFCASTPVLQGRTEAFFGQGTRLTVV.

The chain has TRBV10-2 and TRBJ2-2; D is uncertain. Trimming removed 2 bases from V and 5 bases from J, with 9 bases in between. Germline CDR1 WSHSY, CDR2 SAAADI. This CDR3 has 14 residues. DNA for the CDR3: TGCGCCAGCAGTGAGAGTCCTAGGACCGGGGAGCTGTTTTTT. Its translation: CASSESPRTGELFF.